Following are 24 T cell receptor beta chains from one sample sequenced in a study of blood T cell repertoires in COVID-19 (TCRdb year 2020). The method behind the library was the immunoSEQ multiplex PCR assay. Not all clones reach the TCRdb copy of this immuneACCESS table, which keeps in-frame sequences only. Checked studies attribute under half of the gap to unresolved V genes and leave the rest unexplained. The sample table contains tens of thousands of clones; only one count was recorded for about nine tenths of them. Under 6% of the sample rests with the top ten. Sequenced sample: peripheral blood. All receptors derive from a man in his 60s with active COVID-19.

The chain recombines TRBV3-1 (or the pseudogene TRBV3-2) with TRBJ2-7; TRBD2 matches at 8 bases. The junction had 5 bases not matched to a gene; V was cut back by 3 bases and J by 1 base. CDR3 length: 15 amino acids. Germline CDR1 reads LGHDT; CDR2 reads YNNKEL (reference sequence). CDR3 in amino acids: CASSQSGGSSYEQYF. In DNA form, the CDR3 reads TGTGCCAGCAGCCAGAGCGGGGGATCTTCCTACGAGCAGTACTTC.

The rearrangement links TRBV28 to TRBJ1-2; no definite D call. The CDR3 loop spans 11 amino acids. Germline loops: CDR1 MDHEN, CDR2 SYDVKM. V lost 3 bases to trimming and J lost 5 bases, with 4 bases between them. CDR3 amino acids: CASSFEYGYTF. Here the CDR3 DNA reads TGTGCCAGCAGTTTCGAGTATGGCTACACCTTC.

The chain links TRBV4-1 to TRBJ2-5; tentatively, D is TRBD2 (7 bases). The length of the CDR3 is 17 residues. Trimming took 0 bases from V and 2 from J, leaving 16 bases between them. Germline V gene lookup returns CDR1 MGHRA and CDR2 YSYEKL. The CDR3 DNA reads as TGCGCCAGCAGCCAAGAAGTTTGGGGAGGGGGACAAGAGACCCAGTACTTC. Translating gives CASSQEVWGGGQETQYF.

The rearrangement links TRBV18 to TRBJ2-3; 8 bases line up with TRBD2. Per the germline V gene, CDR1 is KGHSH and CDR2 is LQKENI. Unmatched junction bases numbered 15, after V lost 3 bases and J lost 4 bases. The CDR3 has 18 amino acids. CDR3 amino acids: CASSPGGSGGGSADTQYF. The CDR3 nucleotides read TGTGCCAGCTCACCCGGGGGCAGCGGGGGAGGAAGCGCAGATACGCAGTATTTT.

The chain carries TRBV7-9 and TRBJ2-1; 7 positions match TRBD2. The J segment lost 4 bases and the V segment lost 3 bases, leaving 12 bases of the junction unmatched. Germline loops: CDR1 SEHNR, CDR2 FQNEAQ (reference sequence). The CDR3 length is 17 residues. This chain's CDR3 is CASSLGEGTPSYNEQFF. CDR3 nucleotide sequence: TGTGCCAGCAGCTTGGGGGAGGGGACCCCCTCTTACAATGAGCAGTTCTTC.

The genes are TRBV7-8 and TRBJ2-4; the D gene is possibly TRBD1 (6 bases). CDR1 SGHVS and CDR2 FQNEAQ come from the germline V gene. Trimming removed 8 bases from V and 4 bases from J, with 15 bases in between. This CDR3 is built from 14 residues. CDR3 sequence (DNA): TGTGCCAGCGCTGTATGGGACATTAAAAACATTCAGTACTTC. As protein: CASAVWDIKNIQYF.

The chain combines TRBV5-1 with TRBJ2-1; the match to TRBD1 covers 9 bases. Germline V gene data show CDR1 as SGHRS and CDR2 as YFSETQ. The CDR3 is made up of 15 amino acids. J gave up 8 bases and V 2 bases, and 8 bases lay outside the gene matches. CDR3 residues: CASSFGNRGRDEQFF. In nucleotides, the CDR3 is TGCGCCAGCAGCTTCGGTAACAGGGGGCGGGATGAGCAGTTCTTC.

The V and J genes are TRBV2 and TRBJ2-7; 8 positions match TRBD1. The CDR3 has 13 amino acids. V dropped 4 bases and J dropped 5; count of bases not matched to a gene: 4. Germline CDR1 reads SNHLY; CDR2 reads FYNNEI. The CDR3 loop reads CASSGQGADEQYF. For the CDR3, the DNA is TGTGCCAGCAGTGGGCAGGGGGCAGACGAGCAGTACTTC.

This chain connects TRBV13 to TRBJ2-1, with D possibly TRBD1 on 5 matching bases. Germline loops: CDR1 PRHDT, CDR2 FYEKMQ (reference sequence). Trimming removed 8 bases from V and 0 bases from J, with 14 bases in between. CDR3 length: 15 residues. Written as DNA, the CDR3 is TGTGCCAGCTACCAAGGGGCGAGCTCCTACAATGAGCAGTTCTTC. Its translation: CASYQGASSYNEQFF.

The genes are TRBV3-1 (or the pseudogene TRBV3-2) and TRBJ1-6; no reliable D call. CDR1 and CDR2 from the germline V gene are LGHDT and YNNKEL (reference sequence). The CDR3 is 16 residues long. Deletions cut 3 bases from V and 4 bases from J, with 13 bases between. DNA of the CDR3: TGTGCCAGCAGCCACCTGATAGACGGGTATAATTCACCCCTCCACTTT. Its protein is CASSHLIDGYNSPLHF.

Only one count was recorded for this clone. The chain has TRBV6-1 and TRBJ2-4; D is unclear. CDR1 and CDR2 (germline): MNHNS, SASEGT. This CDR3 has 12 residues. The germline V and J ends were trimmed by 3 bases and 9 bases, with 9 bases remaining between them. The CDR3 sequence is CASSDHNGIQYF. The CDR3 DNA is TGTGCCAGCAGTGACCACAATGGCATTCAGTACTTC.

This clone was observed a single time. The chain links TRBV28 to TRBJ1-6; D not resolved. Germline CDR1 reads MDHEN; CDR2 reads SYDVKM. This CDR3 contains 15 residues. V was shortened by 6 bases and J by 5 bases, with 14 bases between the two germline ends. The CDR3 coding sequence is TGTGCCAGCAGGGGAGACCCCCGCAATAATTCACCCCTCCACTTT. This gives the protein CASRGDPRNNSPLHF.

This clone was seen a single time. This chain connects TRBV15 to TRBJ2-5; 14 bases agree with TRBD2. V lost 1 base, J lost 5 bases, and 3 bases stayed unmatched. The CDR3 loop spans 16 amino acids. Per germline, CDR1 LNHNV and CDR2 YYDKDF (reference sequence). The CDR3 coding sequence is TGTGCCACCAGCAGAGCGACTAGCGGGGGGGCCGAGACCCAGTACTTC. It translates to CATSRATSGGAETQYF.

The rearrangement joins TRBV2 to TRBJ1-2, with a tentative D call TRBD1 (5 bases). The germline V gene encodes CDR1 SNHLY and CDR2 FYNNEI. The CDR3 is 16 residues long. V dropped 3 bases and J dropped 1 base, with 15 bases sitting between them. This CDR3 reads CASSDWGGLINYGYTF. The CDR3 DNA reads TGTGCCAGCAGTGATTGGGGCGGCCTAATTAACTATGGCTACACCTTC. Combining the CDR3 with reference TRBV2 and TRBJ1-2 gives the whole variable domain EPEVTQTPSHQVTQMGQEVILRCVPISNHLYFYWYRQILGQKVEFLVSFYNNEISEKSEIFDDQFSVERPDGSNFTLKIRSTKLEDSAMYFCASSDWGGLINYGYTFGSGTRLTVV.

The gene calls are TRBV10-2 and TRBJ2-3, with 10 bases fitting TRBD2. Trimming cost V 8 bases and J 4 bases; bases outside gene matches: 6. The CDR3 is 14 residues long. Germline-derived CDR1 and CDR2 are WSHSY and SAAADI. The CDR3 sequence: CASVSGGASDTQYF. The CDR3 bases are TGCGCCAGCGTAAGCGGGGGGGCATCAGATACGCAGTATTTT.

The chain joins TRBV2 to TRBJ2-2, with 11 bases aligning to TRBD2. J lost 6 bases, V lost 2 bases, and 2 bases had no gene match. The germline CDR1 and CDR2 sequences are SNHLY and FYNNEI. The CDR3 is 15 residues long. CDR3 amino acids: CASSEIAGGPGELFF. CDR3 nucleotide sequence: TGTGCCAGCAGTGAAATAGCGGGGGGGCCCGGGGAGCTGTTTTTT. Full variable domain (rest looked up from reference TRBV2 and TRBJ2-2): EPEVTQTPSHQVTQMGQEVILRCVPISNHLYFYWYRQILGQKVEFLVSFYNNEISEKSEIFDDQFSVERPDGSNFTLKIRSTKLEDSAMYFCASSEIAGGPGELFFGEGSRLTVL.

The chain employs TRBV19 and TRBJ2-1, with 12 bases that match TRBD2. V lost 3 bases to trimming and J lost 3 bases; unmatched junction nucleotides: 6. This CDR3 is 17 amino acids long. Germline V gene lookup returns CDR1 LNHDA and CDR2 SQIVND (reference sequence). The CDR3 DNA follows: TGTGCCAGTAGTATCCAACAACTAGCGGGGGGCTACAATGAGCAGTTCTTC. This translates into CASSIQQLAGGYNEQFF.

This clone was recorded once. The chain carries TRBV4-1 and TRBJ2-3; no clear D. Trimming removed 4 bases from V and 4 bases from J, with 9 bases in between. Germline lookup yields CDR1 MGHRA and CDR2 YSYEKL. The CDR3 length is 13 residues. This chain's CDR3 is CASSRERADTQYF. The CDR3 coding sequence is TGCGCCAGCAGCCGCGAGCGAGCAGATACGCAGTATTTT.

V usage is TRBV5-5 and J usage is TRBJ2-7; D is ambiguous. This CDR3 region has 13 residues. Germline assignment: CDR1 SGHKS and CDR2 YYEKEE (reference sequence). Trimming pared 5 bases from V and 2 bases from J, leaving 11 bases between. The CDR3 protein is CASSTALAYEQYF. CDR3 in DNA: TGTGCCAGCAGTACTGCGCTGGCCTACGAGCAGTACTTC. Combining the CDR3 with reference TRBV5-5 and TRBJ2-7 gives the whole variable domain DAGVTQSPTHLIKTRGQQVTLRCSPISGHKSVSWYQQVLGQGPQFIFQYYEKEERGRGNFPDRFSARQFPNYSSELNVNALLLGDSALYLCASSTALAYEQYFGPGTRLTVT.

This clone appeared a few times. The J gene is TRBJ1-3, the V gene TRBV5-4, with no clear D. Germline values: CDR1 SGHNT, CDR2 YYREEE (reference sequence). V was shortened by 0 bases and J by 0 bases, with 7 bases between the two germline ends. This CDR3 comprises 15 residues. The CDR3 nucleotides are TGTGCCAGCAGCTTGGCCGGGATCTCTGGAAACACCATATATTTT. It translates to CASSLAGISGNTIYF.

The V call is TRBV2, the J call TRBJ2-7; no reliable D call. Germline CDR1 SNHLY, CDR2 FYNNEI. CDR3 length equals 14 residues. V was shortened by 3 bases and J by 6 bases, with 15 bases between the two germline ends. The CDR3 sequence is CASSDYVRYSEQYF. DNA for the CDR3: TGTGCCAGCAGTGATTACGTCCGTTACTCCGAGCAGTACTTC.

J is TRBJ2-5 and V is TRBV2; 7 nucleotides line up with TRBD2. This CDR3 comprises 18 residues. J gave up 0 bases and V 4 bases, and 14 bases lay outside the gene matches. Germline V gene data show CDR1 as SNHLY and CDR2 as FYNNEI. The CDR3 protein is CASSGEPEGLNNQETQYF. Written as DNA, the CDR3 is TGTGCCAGCAGTGGTGAGCCCGAGGGACTAAATAACCAAGAGACCCAGTACTTC.

This chain connects TRBV12-3 or TRBV12-4 to TRBJ2-7; no clear D. The V end lost 2 bases, the J end lost 0 bases, and 5 bases lay between the germline ends. The CDR3 loop spans 13 amino acids. The CDR3 protein is CASSLPPSYEQYF. The CDR3 bases are TGTGCCAGCAGTTTACCTCCCTCCTACGAGCAGTACTTC.

The chain combines TRBV18 with TRBJ2-4, with TRBD2 matching over 15 bases. The CDR3 runs 19 residues. V was clipped by 4 bases and J by 0 bases; unmatched bases: 7. CDR1 is KGHSH and CDR2 is LQKENI in the germline V gene. The CDR3 protein is CASSLGLAGGPRAKNIQYF. In DNA, the CDR3 is TGTGCCAGCTCACTCGGACTAGCGGGGGGGCCTAGAGCCAAAAACATTCAGTACTTC.